The sequence of this TCR beta chain was determined in a study of blood T cell repertoires in COVID-19. Overall study context: Samples representing acute and convalescent COVID-19 were sourced from the United States, Italy and Spain. PBMCs, B-cell-depleted T cells, or T cells were the source of the cDNA or gDNA that made up the material.

Profiled with immunoSEQ multiplex PCR; TCRdb holds only in-frame clones, not every one. Of about 240,000 clones listed, 75% to 90% were seen once; the top ten hold about 3.3%. Ages ranged from about 18 to 89 years, with residence in more than 20 US areas. The CDR3 is 17 residues long. Germline values: CDR1 SEHNR, CDR2 FQNEAQ (reference sequence). V shed 5 bases, J shed 2 bases, and the junction held 11 bases outside the gene matches. The count of this clone is one. The material sequenced was PBMCs or T cells enriched from blood (not recorded which). This sequence joins TRBV7-9 and TRBJ2-2, with 7 nucleotides matching TRBD2. The sequence was obtained from a woman in her 40s with acute COVID-19. The CDR3: CASSPPSTSVNTGELFF. The CDR3 bases are TGTGCCAGCAGCCCCCCCTCCACTAGCGTAAACACCGGGGAGCTGTTTTTT. Full variable domain (rest looked up from reference TRBV7-9 and TRBJ2-2): DTGVSQNPRHKITKRGQNVTFRCDPISEHNRLYWYRQTLGQGPEFLTYFQNEAQLEKSRLLSDRFSAERPKGSFSTLEIQRTEQGDSAMYLCASSPPSTSVNTGELFFGEGSRLTVL.